These 17 T cell receptor beta chains were sequenced from one sample in a study of vaccination effects on CD4 cells after COVID-19. Sequencing in the ViraFEST assay came after antigen-specific CD4+ T cells had been expanded with viral peptide pools, which were used to stimulate PBMC. CD4+ T cell isolation took place after 10 days of culture. Previously uninfected by SARS-CoV-2, the vaccine recipients also showed negative nucleocapsid antibodies. The protocol was immunoSEQ multiplex PCR, while the TCRdb copy is restricted to in-frame clones and leaves out a portion. The sample lists 40,000 to 50,000 clones, 77% occurring once. Antigens of these TCRs are unknown. The sample consisted of CD4+ T cells from PBMCs cultured with HCoV-NL63 spike peptides, taken before COVID-19 vaccination. The receptors here all came from a human donor who received a COVID-19 vaccine.

V usage is TRBV18 and J usage is TRBJ1-1; D is uncertain. Germline V CDR1 and CDR2: KGHSH, LQKENI. The germline V and J ends were trimmed by 1 base and 2 bases, with 5 bases remaining between them. This CDR3 contains 13 residues. The CDR3 reads CASSPLVNTEAFF. The CDR3 DNA is TGTGCCAGCTCACCACTGGTCAACACTGAAGCTTTCTTT.

DNA for the CDR3: TGCAGCGCCTCGTGGGGGGGAACTAATGAAAAACTGTTTTTT. This codes for CSASWGGTNEKLFF. The chain has TRBV29-1 and TRBJ1-4; a possible D gene is TRBD1 (5 bases). The CDR3 length is 14 residues. The germline V gene encodes CDR1 SQVTM and CDR2 ANQGSEA. The ends were cut back, 7 bases at V and 1 base at J, with 13 bases in the middle.

The J gene is TRBJ2-6, the V gene TRBV5-1; D gene ambiguous. V shed 7 bases and J shed 1 base, with 9 bases lying between them. CDR3 length: 14 amino acids. CDR1 is SGHRS and CDR2 is YFSETQ in the germline V gene. The CDR3 here is CASGDTSGANVLTF. In nucleotides, the CDR3 is TGCGCCAGCGGGGATACGTCTGGGGCCAACGTCCTGACTTTC.

The chain is built from TRBV5-1 and TRBJ2-1; the match to TRBD1 covers 7 bases. The trim removed 6 bases at V and 0 bases at J, leaving 6 bases unmatched. The length of the CDR3 is 15 residues. Germline V lookup: CDR1 SGHRS, CDR2 YFSETQ. In DNA, the CDR3 is TGCGCCAGCAAAAGACAGGGATACTCCTACAATGAGCAGTTCTTC. This gives the protein CASKRQGYSYNEQFF.

The chain joins TRBV7-2 to TRBJ2-1; D not resolved. The CDR3 is 16 amino acids. V was pared by 5 bases and J by 4 bases, with 18 bases between. Germline V lookup: CDR1 SGHTA, CDR2 FQGNSA. CDR3 sequence: CASSTQGRVQYNEQFF. Here the CDR3 DNA reads TGTGCCAGCAGCACACAAGGTCGCGTTCAATACAATGAGCAGTTCTTC.

V gene TRBV5-5 combines with J gene TRBJ2-1; 16 bases map to TRBD2. This CDR3 comprises 17 residues. Germline assignment: CDR1 SGHKS and CDR2 YYEKEE (reference sequence). J gave up 2 bases and V 4 bases, and 3 bases lay outside the gene matches. The chain's CDR3 is CASSPGLAGGPYNEQFF. In nucleotides, the CDR3 is TGTGCCAGCAGCCCGGGACTAGCGGGGGGGCCCTACAATGAGCAGTTCTTC. The entire variable domain, with the rest obtained from reference TRBV5-5 and TRBJ2-1, is as follows: DAGVTQSPTHLIKTRGQQVTLRCSPISGHKSVSWYQQVLGQGPQFIFQYYEKEERGRGNFPDRFSARQFPNYSSELNVNALLLGDSALYLCASSPGLAGGPYNEQFFGPGTRLTVL.

This chain joins TRBV2 and TRBJ1-2, with D maybe TRBD1 (6 bases). This CDR3 region has 15 residues. V was pared by 6 bases and J by 0 bases, with 14 bases between. CDR1 is SNHLY, CDR2 FYNNEI, per germline. The CDR3 protein is CASSVRQAPNYGYTF. The CDR3 bases are TGTGCCAGCAGCGTTAGACAGGCTCCTAACTATGGCTACACCTTC. The full variable domain, in which reference TRBV2 and TRBJ1-2 provide the parts outside the CDR3, is EPEVTQTPSHQVTQMGQEVILRCVPISNHLYFYWYRQILGQKVEFLVSFYNNEISEKSEIFDDQFSVERPDGSNFTLKIRSTKLEDSAMYFCASSVRQAPNYGYTFGSGTRLTVV.

The gene calls are TRBV14 and TRBJ1-2; TRBD1 aligns across 7 bases. Trimming at V came to 4 bases and at J to 2 bases, leaving 7 bases not matched to a gene. The CDR3 loop spans 15 amino acids. Germline CDR1 SGHDN, CDR2 FVKESK. Here the CDR3 DNA reads TGTGCCAGCAGCCGCCAGACAGGGAAAAACTATGGCTACACCTTC. This translates into CASSRQTGKNYGYTF.

This chain links TRBV6-1 with TRBJ2-3, with 14 bases identical to TRBD2. CDR1 MNHNS and CDR2 SASEGT come from the germline V gene. The length of the CDR3 is 18 residues. After removal of 4 bases from V and 3 bases from J, the junction contained 9 bases not matched to a gene. The CDR3 reads CASSARGLAGGLTDTQYF. The CDR3 DNA follows: TGTGCCAGCAGTGCCAGAGGACTAGCGGGGGGCCTGACAGATACGCAGTATTTT.

This chain joins TRBV15 and TRBJ2-7; TRBD1 is a possible D gene (5 bases). Germline V gene data show CDR1 as LNHNV and CDR2 as YYDKDF (reference sequence). CDR3 length equals 15 residues. Between the trimmed V and J ends, which lost 5 bases and 2 bases, there was a span of 16 bases. CDR3 nucleotides: TGTGCCACCAGCGCACCAGGGTTTTGGCCCTACGAGCAGTACGTC. Its protein product is CATSAPGFWPYEQYV.

The gene calls are TRBV6-2 or TRBV6-3 and TRBJ1-2; no definite D call. Germline CDR1 reads MNHEY; CDR2 reads SVGEGT. The germline V and J ends were trimmed by 5 bases and 0 bases, with 13 bases remaining between them. The CDR3 is 15 amino acids. For the CDR3, the DNA is TGTGCCAGCAGTCCCTGGAGGGATTCTAACTATGGCTACACCTTC. As protein: CASSPWRDSNYGYTF.

This chain connects TRBV7-2 to TRBJ1-3; unclear D gene. V gave up 2 bases and J gave up 0 bases, with 8 bases separating them. The length of the CDR3 is 15 residues. Germline lookup yields CDR1 SGHTA and CDR2 FQGNSA. CDR3 DNA: TGTGCCAGCAGCTTATTAGGAAACTCTGGAAACACCATATATTTT. Amino acid sequence: CASSLLGNSGNTIYF.

This chain joins TRBV5-1 and TRBJ2-1; TRBD1 matches at 7 bases. The germline CDR1 and CDR2 sequences are SGHRS and YFSETQ. The length of the CDR3 is 17 residues. V lost 0 bases, J lost 0 bases, and 6 bases stayed unmatched. CDR3 DNA sequence: TGCGCCAGCAGCTTGGGTGGGACAGCGAGCTCCTACAATGAGCAGTTCTTC. It yields the protein CASSLGGTASSYNEQFF.

The V call is TRBV2, the J call TRBJ1-2; TRBD1 might be the D (5 bases). Trimming shortened V by 4 bases and J by 6 bases, and 18 bases separated the two germline ends. This CDR3 has 15 residues. Per germline, CDR1 SNHLY and CDR2 FYNNEI. This chain's CDR3 is CASSGSTGGANGYTF. CDR3 DNA sequence: TGTGCCAGCAGTGGTTCTACGGGAGGGGCTAATGGCTACACCTTC. The full variable domain, its missing parts supplied by reference TRBV2 and TRBJ1-2, is EPEVTQTPSHQVTQMGQEVILRCVPISNHLYFYWYRQILGQKVEFLVSFYNNEISEKSEIFDDQFSVERPDGSNFTLKIRSTKLEDSAMYFCASSGSTGGANGYTFGSGTRLTVV.

The V call is TRBV9, the J call TRBJ2-1; 7 bases match TRBD1. The CDR3 has 16 amino acids. J was trimmed by 3 bases and V by 0 bases; bases with no gene match: 6. Germline CDR1 reads SGDLS; CDR2 reads YYNGEE. The CDR3 nucleotides read TGTGCCAGCAGCGTAGGAAGGGGGCCCCGCTACAATGAGCAGTTCTTC. This codes for CASSVGRGPRYNEQFF.

The chain uses TRBV5-4 and TRBJ2-3, with 7 bases lining up with TRBD2. Germline V gives CDR1 SGHNT, CDR2 YYREEE (reference sequence). The CDR3 contains 15 residues. Losses at the gene ends were 5 bases for V and 0 bases for J; bases not matched to a gene: 6. The DNA for the CDR3 is TGTGCCAGCAGGAGGGGAGGGGACAGCACAGATACGCAGTATTTT. The encoded protein is CASRRGGDSTDTQYF.

V usage is TRBV4-1 and J usage is TRBJ1-6; TRBD1 is a possible D gene (6 bases). Germline V gene lookup returns CDR1 MGHRA and CDR2 YSYEKL. The V and J ends lost 1 base and 10 bases respectively, with 14 bases between them. The CDR3 loop spans 15 amino acids. DNA of the CDR3: TGCGCCAGCAGCCAAGGGGCCAGGGGAGGATCACCCCTCCACTTT. Residues: CASSQGARGGSPLHF.